One and the same sample provided the 29 T cell receptor beta chains below, sequenced in a study of blood T cell repertoires in COVID-19. Some clones are missing from TCRdb's copy, which holds only in-frame ones; the method was immunoSEQ multiplex PCR. Among about 170,000 clones listed, approximately 87% were seen once. Sequencing used peripheral blood. The receptors originated from a man younger than 35 with active or convalescent COVID-19.

This sequence joins TRBV18 and TRBJ2-3; the match to TRBD2 covers 14 bases. With V trimmed by 4 bases and J by 5 bases, 2 bases remained unmatched. The germline gives CDR1 KGHSH, CDR2 LQKENI. The CDR3 length is 15 residues. In DNA, the CDR3 is TGTGCCAGCTCACAGGGACTAGCGGGAGAAGATACGCAGTATTTT. This encodes CASSQGLAGEDTQYF.

This chain connects TRBV5-4 to TRBJ2-7; possibly TRBD2 for D (5 bases). Germline CDR1 and CDR2: SGHNT and YYREEE (reference sequence). Trimming pared 0 bases from V and 2 bases from J, leaving 9 bases between. The CDR3 has 14 residues. The CDR3 DNA follows: TGTGCCAGCAGCTTGGAAGGGAGAACCTACGAGCAGTACTTC. Translating it yields CASSLEGRTYEQYF.

The J gene is TRBJ1-1, the V gene TRBV5-4; the D is unclear. CDR1 and CDR2 (germline): SGHNT, YYREEE (reference sequence). V was clipped by 7 bases and J by 0 bases, with 13 bases between them. This CDR3 has 14 residues. The CDR3 reads CASGYPSVNTEAFF. CDR3 nucleotide sequence: TGTGCCAGCGGCTATCCCTCAGTGAACACTGAAGCTTTCTTT.

Here the CDR3 reads CATSASTGSTDTQYF. In nucleotides, the CDR3 is TGTGCCACCAGTGCCTCGACAGGGAGCACAGATACGCAGTATTTT. This sequence joins TRBV24-1 and TRBJ2-3, with TRBD1 identical over 7 bases. V lost 5 bases and J lost 0; bases outside the gene matches: 4. The CDR3 has 15 residues. The V gene's germline CDR1 is KGHDR and CDR2 SFDVKD.

The rearrangement joins TRBV6-5 to TRBJ1-1; D is uncertain. V lost 6 bases and J 1 base, leaving 15 bases between the germline ends. There are 15 residues in the CDR3. From germline, CDR1 is MNHEY and CDR2 SVGAGI. The CDR3 here is CASSLGRTSNTEAFF. The CDR3, as DNA: TGTGCCAGCAGCCTAGGACGGACTTCGAACACTGAAGCTTTCTTT.

The V call is TRBV6-5, the J call TRBJ2-3; perhaps TRBD2 as D (5 bases). The V gene lost 2 bases and the J gene lost 2 bases, with 14 bases spanning the gap. Germline V gene sequence: CDR1 MNHEY, CDR2 SVGAGI. The CDR3 consists of 16 residues. The CDR3 region is CASSYNMGGYTDTQYF. The CDR3 bases are TGTGCCAGCAGTTACAACATGGGCGGGTACACAGATACGCAGTATTTT.

The V gene is TRBV2, the J gene TRBJ2-3, with 7 bases identical to TRBD2. The CDR3 runs 12 residues. Trimming cost V 5 bases and J 10 bases; bases outside gene matches: 6. Germline assignment: CDR1 SNHLY and CDR2 FYNNEI. The CDR3 DNA is TGTGCCAGCAGTCTTCGGGAGGACCCGCAGTATTTT. The encoded protein is CASSLREDPQYF.

The chain employs TRBV11-3 and TRBJ1-1; the match to TRBD1 covers 8 bases. V trimming: 5 bases; J trimming: 1 base; junction bases outside the gene matches: 9. This CDR3 comprises 16 residues. The germline gives CDR1 SGHNT, CDR2 YENEEA. The CDR3 sequence: CASSPGQGRPNTEAFF. In DNA, the CDR3 is TGTGCCAGCAGCCCCGGACAGGGAAGGCCGAACACTGAAGCTTTCTTT.

CDR3 sequence (DNA): TGTGCCAGCAGCTTACAAGGGAGCACGCAGTATTTT. It yields the protein CASSLQGSTQYF. V usage is TRBV7-3 and J usage is TRBJ2-3; D perhaps matches TRBD2 (5 bases). Trimming took off 2 bases at V and 9 bases at J, with 9 bases between the two ends. The CDR3 covers 12 residues. Germline-derived CDR1 and CDR2 are SGHTA and FQGTGA. Supplemented by reference TRBV7-3 and TRBJ2-3, the full variable domain reads GAGVSQTPSNKVTEKGKYVELRCDPISGHTALYWYRQSLGQGPEFLIYFQGTGAADDSGLPNDRFFAVRPEGSVSTLKIQRTERGDSAVYLCASSLQGSTQYFGPGTRLTVL.

V is TRBV7-3 and J is TRBJ2-2, with 8 bases that match TRBD1. The V and J ends lost 4 bases and 4 bases, in that order; junction bases with no gene match: 2. The V gene's germline CDR1 is SGHTA and CDR2 FQGTGA. This CDR3 is 14 amino acids long. CDR3 in amino acids: CASSSGQGTGELFF. The CDR3 nucleotides are TGTGCCAGCAGCTCTGGACAGGGCACCGGGGAGCTGTTTTTT.

The gene calls are TRBV13 and TRBJ1-3; 7 bases are a match to TRBD1. The trim removed 5 bases at V and 0 bases at J, leaving 16 bases unmatched. CDR1 is PRHDT, CDR2 FYEKMQ, per germline (reference sequence). The CDR3 runs 19 residues. The CDR3 spells CASSPPNHPTGFSGNTIYF. The CDR3 DNA sequence: TGTGCCAGCAGCCCACCTAACCATCCGACAGGGTTCTCTGGAAACACCATATATTTT.

The DNA of the CDR3 is TGTGCCAGCAGTTTAGGCCGGAACGGAGGCAATGAGCAGTTCTTC. It translates to CASSLGRNGGNEQFF. The chain uses TRBV27 and TRBJ2-1, with D tentatively TRBD2 (5 bases). Germline V gene lookup returns CDR1 MNHEY and CDR2 SMNVEV (reference sequence). The CDR3 is made up of 15 amino acids. The V gene lost 2 bases and the J gene lost 6 bases, with 14 bases spanning the gap.

The chain employs TRBV12-5 and TRBJ2-2; 7 bases match TRBD1. V was pared by 1 base and J by 2 bases, with 4 bases of the junction left unmatched. Per the germline V gene, CDR1 is LGHNT and CDR2 is FRNRAP. This CDR3 contains 16 residues. The CDR3, as DNA: TGTGCTAGTGGTTTGGCCGGGACAGTTAACACCGGGGAGCTGTTTTTT. Residues: CASGLAGTVNTGELFF.

The CDR3 DNA reads TGTGCCTGGACACATAGCAGGGGATTGCATGGCTACACCTTC. Translated: CAWTHSRGLHGYTF. The chain couples TRBV30 to TRBJ1-2; D possibly corresponds to TRBD1 (6 bases). There are 14 residues in the CDR3. Germline V gives CDR1 GTSNPN, CDR2 SVGIG (reference sequence). Trimming pared 4 bases from V and 6 bases from J, leaving 18 bases between.

The J gene is TRBJ2-1, the V gene TRBV4-3; the match to TRBD2 covers 13 bases. After removal of 4 bases from V and 6 bases from J, the junction contained 12 bases not matched to a gene. The germline gives CDR1 LGHNA, CDR2 YSLEER. This CDR3 region has 18 residues. DNA of the CDR3: TGCGCCAGCAGCCTAGAACAAGAGGGACTAGCGGGAATCAATGAGCAGTTCTTC. Translation: CASSLEQEGLAGINEQFF.

CDR3 in DNA: TGTGCCAGCAGTTTTATCTGGGAGCCGGATCAGCCCCAGCATTTT. Its protein is CASSFIWEPDQPQHF. The rearrangement joins TRBV28 to TRBJ1-5, with D hard to call. With 3 bases removed from V and 5 bases from J, the gap between germline ends came to 14 bases. The CDR3 has 15 amino acids. Germline assignment: CDR1 MDHEN and CDR2 SYDVKM.

The V call is TRBV19, the J call TRBJ1-1, with D unresolved. CDR1 is LNHDA and CDR2 is SQIVND in the germline V gene (reference sequence). Trimming took 2 bases from V and 1 from J, leaving 8 bases between them. The CDR3 runs 14 residues. CDR3 nucleotides: TGTGCCAGTAGTATATTCCGGTCGAACACTGAAGCTTTCTTT. The encoded protein is CASSIFRSNTEAFF.

This chain uses TRBV5-5 with TRBJ2-3; 10 nucleotides agree with TRBD1. Germline V gives CDR1 SGHKS, CDR2 YYEKEE (reference sequence). CDR3 length: 16 residues. V was clipped by 4 bases and J by 6 bases; unmatched bases: 11. CDR3 amino acids: CASSRQGARSSDTQYF. The CDR3 bases are TGTGCCAGCAGCCGACAGGGGGCTCGGTCGTCGGATACGCAGTATTTT.

The chain employs TRBV27 and TRBJ2-6, with D perhaps matching TRBD2 (6 bases). Germline V gene lookup returns CDR1 MNHEY and CDR2 SMNVEV (reference sequence). Trimming left V 6 bases short and J 2 bases short, with 14 bases between. This CDR3 spans 16 amino acids. Written as DNA, the CDR3 is TGTGCCAGCAGGGAGGGTGCGGGTGCTGGGGCCAACGTCCTGACTTTC. Its protein product is CASREGAGAGANVLTF. Filled out from reference TRBV27 and TRBJ2-6, the complete variable domain reads EAQVTQNPRYLITVTGKKLTVTCSQNMNHEYMSWYRQDPGLGLRQIYYSMNVEVTDKGDVPEGYKVSRKEKRNFPLILESPSPNQTSLYFCASREGAGAGANVLTFGAGSRLTVL.

The chain is built from TRBV24-1 and TRBJ2-1; no definite D call. Germline CDR1 and CDR2: KGHDR and SFDVKD. The V end was cut by 5 bases, the J end by 0 bases, with 7 bases between. The CDR3 spans 14 residues. CDR3 sequence (DNA): TGTGCCACCAGTGTGTCAGACTCCTACAATGAGCAGTTCTTC. Residues: CATSVSDSYNEQFF.

The chain joins TRBV30 to TRBJ2-7, with TRBD1 matching 9 bases. Germline CDR1 is GTSNPN and CDR2 is SVGIG (reference sequence). CDR3 size: 14 residues. The ends lost 0 bases at V and 6 bases at J; junction bases unmatched: 6. The CDR3 reads CAWSVQWTGAEQYV. For the CDR3, the DNA is TGTGCCTGGAGTGTACAATGGACAGGGGCCGAGCAGTACGTC.

The chain combines TRBV12-3 or TRBV12-4 with TRBJ2-7; TRBD2 agrees at 8 bases. This CDR3 is built from 12 residues. After removal of 3 bases from V and 9 bases from J, the junction contained 4 bases not matched to a gene. For the CDR3, the DNA is TGTGCCAGCAGTTTGATTAGCGGGACGCAGTACTTC. It encodes CASSLISGTQYF.

The rearrangement joins TRBV5-1 to TRBJ1-5, with D possibly being TRBD1 (5 bases). V dropped 0 bases and J dropped 2 bases, with 9 bases sitting between them. Germline V gene sequence: CDR1 SGHRS, CDR2 YFSETQ. This CDR3 is 15 amino acids long. In DNA, the CDR3 is TGCGCCAGCAGCTTGGGATGGGGGGGCAATCAGCCCCAGCATTTT. Translating it yields CASSLGWGGNQPQHF.

The chain carries TRBV11-3 and TRBJ1-1, with D hard to call. The germline V and J ends were trimmed by 2 bases and 8 bases, with 9 bases remaining between them. The CDR3 totals 12 residues. Germline V gene sequence: CDR1 SGHNT, CDR2 YENEEA. The DNA for the CDR3 is TGTGCCAGCAGCTTATGGCCCCACGAAGCTTTCTTT. Amino acids: CASSLWPHEAFF.

This chain links TRBV18 with TRBJ1-2; D unclear. Looked up from germline, CDR1 is KGHSH and CDR2 is LQKENI. Trimming pared 8 bases from V and 7 bases from J, leaving 20 bases between. The length of the CDR3 is 14 residues. CDR3 in amino acids: CASTTTRVVGGYTF. As DNA, the CDR3 is TGTGCCAGCACAACCACTCGGGTGGTGGGTGGCTACACCTTC.

The chain recombines TRBV24-1 with TRBJ2-1; 11 nucleotides agree with TRBD2. Germline lookup yields CDR1 KGHDR and CDR2 SFDVKD. Trimming at V came to 3 bases and at J to 15 bases, leaving 15 bases not matched to a gene. The length of the CDR3 is 16 residues. The CDR3 coding sequence is TGTGCCACCAGTGATCGGGGAATATTAGCGGGAGGGGTTTGGTTCTTC. Protein product: CATSDRGILAGGVWFF.

This chain joins TRBV27 and TRBJ1-2; D possibly corresponds to TRBD1 (5 bases). Germline V lookup: CDR1 MNHEY, CDR2 SMNVEV (reference sequence). Trimming shortened V by 2 bases and J by 6 bases, and 19 bases separated the two germline ends. This CDR3 region has 16 residues. The CDR3 bases are TGTGCCAGCAGTTTAGAGGGGCGGGGTCGCTTCCATGGCTACACCTTC. Its protein product is CASSLEGRGRFHGYTF.

J is TRBJ2-5 and V is TRBV6-5, with D perhaps TRBD1 (7 bases). This CDR3 comprises 15 residues. Trimming shortened V by 6 bases and J by 5 bases, and 19 bases separated the two germline ends. Germline loops: CDR1 MNHEY, CDR2 SVGAGI. CDR3 nucleotide sequence: TGTGCCAGCAGCTGGAGGGACAGTCCTCGGGAGACCCAGTACTTC. Its protein product is CASSWRDSPRETQYF.

The chain's CDR3 is CASSLYGSTGNEQFF. The CDR3 nucleotides read TGTGCCAGCAGTTTATACGGGAGTACGGGGAATGAGCAGTTCTTC. V and J are TRBV27 and TRBJ2-1; D is possibly TRBD2 (6 bases). V lost 1 base and J 7 bases, leaving 14 bases between the germline ends. Germline CDR1 is MNHEY and CDR2 is SMNVEV (reference sequence). The CDR3 has 15 amino acids.